The sequence of this T cell receptor beta chain was determined in a study of identical twins. General study findings and limits: Shared out-of-frame alpha sequences (those common to twins) showed excess low generation probability. The more abundant beta clonotypes in cord blood had fewer insertions, and memory repertoires did not show this.

V gave up 7 bases and J gave up 4 bases; unmatched junction bases: 10. The CDR3 spans 14 residues. In germline, CDR1 is SQVTM, CDR2 ANQGSEA. Note on this clonotype: Antigen: not known.

With template switching, a universal primer site was added, and the cDNA carried unique molecular identifiers. TCRdb independently ran MiXCR on the 5' RACE reads; one entry per CDR3 protein. The sample has some 500,000 distinct CDR3 sequences, more than 13% seen once. These data were likewise used in another study, on yellow fever vaccine responses in identical twins. Per that study: Twins' vaccine T cell responses reportedly seemed partly convergent and partly personalized.

The TCR sequence derives from a woman in her late teens or twenties in good health. The chain combines TRBV29-1 with TRBJ2-5; TRBD1 matches 9 bases. Sequenced sample: CD4+ T cells sorted from blood. CDR3 sequence reads: CSATYRGRGETQYF. CDR3 nucleotide sequence: TGCAGCGCAACTTACAGGGGGCGCGGAGAGACCCAGTACTTC.